The clone carrying this TCR beta chain was observed a handful of times. The data are from a study of T cells in Graves' hyperthyroidism and ophthalmopathy. TCR beta CDR3 regions were amplified from RNA transcripts. First-round RT-PCR with HTBI primers amplified the TCR CDR3 region. TCRdb independently ran MiXCR on the multiplex PCR reads; one entry per CDR3 protein. Seen here are hundreds of thousands of distinct CDR3 sequences, about 20% observed once, and the top ten hold about 49%. V gave up 10 bases and J gave up 1 base, with 20 bases separating them. Germline CDR1 is MNHNS and CDR2 is SASEGT. The CDR3 covers 15 residues.

The genes are TRBV6-1 and TRBJ2-7, with D possibly TRBD1 on 6 matching bases. Sequenced: blood. This TCR came from a woman in her 70s with Graves' ophthalmopathy. This chain's CDR3 is CATQALQGVSYEQYF. CDR3 DNA: TGTGCCACCCAAGCCCTACAGGGTGTTTCCTACGAGCAGTACTTC.